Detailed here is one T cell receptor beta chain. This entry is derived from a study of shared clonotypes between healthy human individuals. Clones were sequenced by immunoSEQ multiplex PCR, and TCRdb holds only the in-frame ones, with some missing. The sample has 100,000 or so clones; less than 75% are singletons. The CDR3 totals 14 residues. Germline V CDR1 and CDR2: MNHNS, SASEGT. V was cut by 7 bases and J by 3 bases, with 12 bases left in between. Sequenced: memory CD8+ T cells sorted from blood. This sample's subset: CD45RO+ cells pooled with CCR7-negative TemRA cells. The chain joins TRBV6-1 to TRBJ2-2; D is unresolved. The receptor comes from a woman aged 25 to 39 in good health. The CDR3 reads CASTQSGDTGELFF. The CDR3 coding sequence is TGTGCCAGCACTCAGTCTGGTGACACCGGGGAGCTGTTTTTT.